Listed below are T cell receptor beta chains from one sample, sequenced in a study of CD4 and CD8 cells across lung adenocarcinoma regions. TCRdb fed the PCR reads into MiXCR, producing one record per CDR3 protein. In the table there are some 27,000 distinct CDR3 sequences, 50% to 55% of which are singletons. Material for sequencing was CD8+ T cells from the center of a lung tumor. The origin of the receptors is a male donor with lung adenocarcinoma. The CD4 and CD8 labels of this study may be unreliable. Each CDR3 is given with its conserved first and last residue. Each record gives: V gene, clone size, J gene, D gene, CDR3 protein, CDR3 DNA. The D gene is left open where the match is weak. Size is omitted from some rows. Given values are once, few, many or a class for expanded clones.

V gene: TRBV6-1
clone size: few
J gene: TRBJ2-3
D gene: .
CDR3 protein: CASSEAGLWVENTQYF
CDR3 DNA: TGTGCCAGCAGTGAAGCGGGGCTGTGGGTTGAGAACACGCAGTACTTT

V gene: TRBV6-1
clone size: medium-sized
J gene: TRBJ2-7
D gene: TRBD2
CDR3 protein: CASSAQREIISKQYF
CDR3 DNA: TGTGCCAGCAGTGCCCAGCGGGAGATAATCTCCAAGCAGTACTTC

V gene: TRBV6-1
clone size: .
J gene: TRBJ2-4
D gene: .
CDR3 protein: CASNRSGVGAKNTQYF
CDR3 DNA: TGTGCCAGCAACCGCTCGGGGGTGGGAGCCAAAAATACTCAGTACTTC

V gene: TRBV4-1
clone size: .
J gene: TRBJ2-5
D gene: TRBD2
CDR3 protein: CASCEGIAGGDKETQYF
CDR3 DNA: TGCGCCAGCTGCGAGGGGATCGCGGGGGGGGACAAAGAGACCCAGTACTTC

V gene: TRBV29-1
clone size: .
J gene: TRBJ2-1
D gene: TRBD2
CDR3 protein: CSGTSGGLNEQFF
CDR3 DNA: TGCAGCGGAACTAGCGGGGGCCTCAATGAGCAGTTCTTC

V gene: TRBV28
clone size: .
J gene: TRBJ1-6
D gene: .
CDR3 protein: CASRASYEQHF
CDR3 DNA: TGTGCCAGCAGGGCCTCCTACGAGCAGCACTTT

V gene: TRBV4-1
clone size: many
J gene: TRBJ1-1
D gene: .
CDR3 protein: CASSQDLAPNTEAFF
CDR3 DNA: TGCGCCAGCAGCCAAGATCTGGCACCCAACACTGAAGCTTTCTTT

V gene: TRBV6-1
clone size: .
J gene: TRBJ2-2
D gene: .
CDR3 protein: CASSHSVYTGELFF
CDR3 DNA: TGTGCCAGCAGCCACAGCGTTTACACCGGGGAGCTGTTTTTT

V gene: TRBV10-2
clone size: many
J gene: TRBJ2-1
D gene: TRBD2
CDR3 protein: CASSEGSGSLNEQFF
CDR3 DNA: TGCGCCAGCAGTGAAGGTAGCGGGAGTCTGAATGAGCAGTTCTTC

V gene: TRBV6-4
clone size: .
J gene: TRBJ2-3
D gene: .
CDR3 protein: CASSESGPKGTDTQYF
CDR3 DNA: TGTGCCAGCAGTGAGAGCGGACCCAAAGGCACAGATACGCAGTATTTT

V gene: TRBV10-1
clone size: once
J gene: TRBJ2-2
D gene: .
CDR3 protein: CASRPGRPGKQFF
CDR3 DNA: TGCGCCAGCCGGCCAGGGAGGCCAGGTAAGCAGTTTTTT

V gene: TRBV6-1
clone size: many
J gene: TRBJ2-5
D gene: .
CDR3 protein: CASSAGSRTETQYF
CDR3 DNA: TGTGCCAGCAGTGCCGGGTCCCGAACAGAGACCCAGTACTTC

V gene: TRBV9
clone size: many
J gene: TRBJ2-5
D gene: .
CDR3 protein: CASSVGSGRETQYF
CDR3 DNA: TGTGCCAGCAGCGTAGGGTCGGGCCGCGAGACCCAGTACTTC

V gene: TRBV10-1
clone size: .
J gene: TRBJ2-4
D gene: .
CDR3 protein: CASTGRHAKDTQYF
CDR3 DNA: TGCGCCAGCACGGGGAGGCATGCCAAAGATACGCAGTACTTC

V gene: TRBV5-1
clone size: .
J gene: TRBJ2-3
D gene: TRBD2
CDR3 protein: CAGSGGCDQASQYF
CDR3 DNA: TGCGCGGGCAGCGGGGGCTGTGACCAAGCCTCCCAGTATTTT

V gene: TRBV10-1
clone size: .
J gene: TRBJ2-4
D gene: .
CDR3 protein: CASRGMGAEDTQYF
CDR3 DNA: TGCGCCAGCAGGGGGATGGGAGCCGAAGACACTCAGTACTTT

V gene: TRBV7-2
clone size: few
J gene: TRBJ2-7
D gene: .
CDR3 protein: CASSSGRIAAQYF
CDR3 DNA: TGTGCCAGCAGCTCAGGACGGATAGCCGCGCAGTACTTC

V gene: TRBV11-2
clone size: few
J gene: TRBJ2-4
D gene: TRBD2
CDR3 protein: CASSLVPSGSTGNIQYF
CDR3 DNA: TGTGCCAGCAGCTTAGTTCCTAGCGGGAGTACCGGAAACATTCAGTACTTC

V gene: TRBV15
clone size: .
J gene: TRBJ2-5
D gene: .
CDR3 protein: CATSRRQNQEEQYF
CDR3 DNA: TGTGCCACCAGCAGACGTCAGAACCAAGAGGAGCAGTACTTC

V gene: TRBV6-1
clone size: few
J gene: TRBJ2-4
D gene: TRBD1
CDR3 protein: CASSEGTGGYNEQYF
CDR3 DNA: TGTGCCAGCAGTGAAGGGACAGGGGGCTACAATGAGCAGTACTTC